Each of the 20 T cell receptor beta chains below was sequenced from the same sample in a study of cytomegalovirus exposure and HLA in healthy donors. With 60 Vbeta and 13 Jbeta primers, the PCR was carried out. Assay used: immunoSEQ multiplex PCR; TCRdb lists only in-frame clones, some missing. The sample holds about 190,000 clones, about 80% seen once. Sequenced sample: PBMCs. The origin of the receptors is a woman aged 50 to 65 in good health and CMV-seropositive.

This clone was observed a single time. The chain is built from TRBV7-8 and TRBJ1-5; TRBD1 agrees at 9 bases. The junction had 7 bases not matched to a gene; V was cut back by 5 bases and J by 11 bases. This CDR3 has 13 amino acids. Germline CDR1 reads SGHVS; CDR2 reads FQNEAQ. The CDR3: CASSPTGGRAQHF. CDR3 nucleotide sequence: TGTGCCAGCAGCCCGACAGGGGGTAGGGCCCAGCATTTT.

The chain is built from TRBV5-6 and TRBJ1-6; the D gene is possibly TRBD1 (5 bases). Germline V CDR1 and CDR2: SGHDT, YYEEEE. V gave up 3 bases and J gave up 8 bases, with 21 bases separating them. The CDR3 consists of 17 residues. The CDR3 bases are TGTGCCAGCAGCTCCCGTGGACACGTTTTTTTGGATTCACCCCTCCACTTT. Its translation is CASSSRGHVFLDSPLHF.

The J gene is TRBJ2-1, the V gene TRBV4-2, with D possibly being TRBD1 (5 bases). CDR1 and CDR2 from the germline V gene are LGHNA and YNFKEQ. There are 16 residues in the CDR3. Trimming took off 0 bases at V and 5 bases at J, with 14 bases between the two ends. The chain's CDR3 is CASSQDVSRTNNEQFF. CDR3 nucleotide sequence: TGTGCCAGCAGCCAAGATGTGAGTCGGACAAACAATGAGCAGTTCTTC.

This clone was seen only a few times. The rearrangement joins TRBV5-1 to TRBJ1-1; TRBD1 agrees at 9 bases. This CDR3 has 16 amino acids. V was pared by 4 bases and J by 3 bases, with 10 bases of the junction left unmatched. Germline V gene sequence: CDR1 SGHRS, CDR2 YFSETQ. The CDR3 nucleotides read TGCGCCAGCAGCACGGGACAGGGTCGGTACGACACTGAAGCTTTCTTT. Protein: CASSTGQGRYDTEAFF.

The chain recombines TRBV7-2 with TRBJ2-3, with TRBD2 identical over 14 bases. Germline-derived CDR1 and CDR2 are SGHTA and FQGNSA. This CDR3 contains 15 residues. V lost 1 base, J lost 6 bases, and 0 bases stayed unmatched. In nucleotides, the CDR3 is TGTGCCAGCAGCTTAGGGACTAGCGGGGGGGATACGCAGTATTTT. This sequence encodes CASSLGTSGGDTQYF.

This chain links TRBV7-2 with TRBJ2-1, with 9 positions matching TRBD1. Germline values: CDR1 SGHTA, CDR2 FQGNSA. This CDR3 region has 13 residues. Trimming at V came to 5 bases and at J to 7 bases, leaving 3 bases not matched to a gene. The chain's CDR3 is CASSPGTGNEQFF. The CDR3 DNA reads TGTGCCAGCAGCCCAGGGACAGGGAATGAGCAGTTCTTC. Variable domain in full (rest from reference TRBV7-2 and TRBJ2-1): GAGVSQSPSNKVTEKGKDVELRCDPISGHTALYWYRQSLGQGLEFLIYFQGNSAPDKSGLPSDRFSAERTGGSVSTLTIQRTQQEDSAVYLCASSPGTGNEQFFGPGTRLTVL.

The V gene is TRBV12-5, the J gene TRBJ2-7; 7 bases line up with TRBD1. The CDR3 sequence is 17 residues long. Germline CDR1 and CDR2: LGHNT and FRNRAP. V gave up 0 bases and J gave up 2 bases; unmatched junction bases: 10. The CDR3 DNA sequence: TGTGCTAGTGGTTTGGTAGTCGGGACAGCCCGGACCTACGAGCAGTACTTC. This gives the protein CASGLVVGTARTYEQYF.

This chain uses TRBV11-1 with TRBJ2-1, with 7 bases that match TRBD1. Germline lookup yields CDR1 SGHAT and CDR2 FQDESV (reference sequence). With V trimmed by 7 bases and J by 4 bases, 7 bases remained unmatched. The CDR3 is made up of 14 amino acids. CDR3 DNA sequence: TGTGCCAGCATGTCGACAGGGTCGTACAATGAGCAGTTCTTC. Its translation is CASMSTGSYNEQFF.

The chain uses TRBV9 and TRBJ2-1, with 10 bases identical to TRBD2. The germline CDR1 and CDR2 sequences are SGDLS and YYNGEE. The CDR3 covers 14 residues. V lost 4 bases and J lost 8; bases outside the gene matches: 6. CDR3: CASSSKRGGDEQFF. The CDR3 DNA sequence: TGTGCCAGCAGCTCCAAGCGGGGGGGTGATGAGCAGTTCTTC.

The V gene is TRBV28, the J gene TRBJ2-1, with D maybe TRBD1 (7 bases). This CDR3 is built from 15 residues. Per the germline V gene, CDR1 is MDHEN and CDR2 is SYDVKM. V was pared by 7 bases and J by 3 bases, with 16 bases between. The CDR3 loop is CASTNGGTDYNEQFF. DNA for the CDR3: TGTGCCAGCACTAATGGAGGGACAGACTACAATGAGCAGTTCTTC.

This sequence joins TRBV27 and TRBJ1-2; D possibly corresponds to TRBD1 (6 bases). This CDR3 contains 13 residues. CDR1 MNHEY and CDR2 SMNVEV come from the germline V gene (reference sequence). The V gene lost 4 bases and the J gene lost 6 bases, with 12 bases spanning the gap. CDR3: CASSSGTSNGYTF. In nucleotides, the CDR3 is TGTGCCAGCAGTTCCGGGACATCCAATGGCTACACCTTC.

The J gene is TRBJ2-3, the V gene TRBV19; the D gene is possibly TRBD2 (5 bases). The germline V gene encodes CDR1 LNHDA and CDR2 SQIVND (reference sequence). The V gene lost 5 bases and the J gene lost 0 bases, with 9 bases spanning the gap. CDR3 length: 14 residues. As DNA, the CDR3 is TGTGCCAGTAGTCCCTCGGGGAGCACAGATACGCAGTATTTT. Translation: CASSPSGSTDTQYF.

The chain recombines TRBV19 with TRBJ1-1, with a possible D match to TRBD1 (5 bases). Germline V gene lookup returns CDR1 LNHDA and CDR2 SQIVND (reference sequence). Trimming cost V 3 bases and J 3 bases, with 11 bases left between them. The CDR3 contains 14 residues. CDR3: CASSIKGLDTEAFF. The CDR3 DNA reads TGTGCCAGTAGTATCAAGGGGCTGGACACTGAAGCTTTCTTT.

This clone was counted only a few times. This chain joins TRBV6-6 and TRBJ2-7; possible D gene TRBD2, 7 bases. Germline CDR1 is MNHNY and CDR2 is SVGAGI (reference sequence). This CDR3 comprises 15 residues. Trimming stripped 6 bases from V and 5 bases from J, with 20 bases between. The CDR3 protein is CASRGGGFGIDEQYF. The CDR3 nucleotides read TGTGCCAGCAGGGGAGGGGGTTTTGGCATCGACGAGCAGTACTTC.

The gene calls are TRBV5-8 and TRBJ1-1; D unclear. The CDR3 extends over 15 amino acids. V was clipped by 0 bases and J by 6 bases, with 15 bases between them. Germline V gene data show CDR1 as SGHTS and CDR2 as YDEGEE. Here the CDR3 DNA reads TGTGCCAGCAGCTTGGTTGTGCGGGCTACGGCTGAAGCTTTCTTT. Protein: CASSLVVRATAEAFF.

The chain carries TRBV29-1 and TRBJ1-1; 7 bases fit TRBD1. Trimming cost V 4 bases and J 0 bases; bases outside gene matches: 11. The CDR3 totals 16 residues. Germline V gene sequence: CDR1 SQVTM, CDR2 ANQGSEA. Written as DNA, the CDR3 is TGCAGCGTTGCCCGACAGGGAAGGAGGATGAACACTGAAGCTTTCTTT. Translated: CSVARQGRRMNTEAFF.

The chain joins TRBV2 to TRBJ1-5, with TRBD1 identical over 7 bases. The CDR3 is made up of 14 amino acids. In germline, CDR1 is SNHLY, CDR2 FYNNEI. The junction had 6 bases not matched to a gene; V was cut back by 8 bases and J by 2 bases. The DNA for the CDR3 is TGTGCCAGCTCCTCGACAGGGCGCAATCAGCCCCAGCATTTT. It encodes CASSSTGRNQPQHF.

The chain couples TRBV25-1 to TRBJ2-2; D not resolved. The V and J ends lost 4 bases and 4 bases respectively, with 16 bases between them. The CDR3 covers 16 residues. Germline V lookup: CDR1 MGHDK, CDR2 SYGVNS. Here the CDR3 reads CASSGLQLAGTGELFF. CDR3 nucleotides: TGTGCCAGCAGTGGTCTACAACTTGCAGGCACCGGGGAGCTGTTTTTT.

The J gene is TRBJ1-5, the V gene TRBV6-1, with D possibly TRBD1 on 5 matching bases. This CDR3 is built from 13 residues. Germline lookup yields CDR1 MNHNS and CDR2 SASEGT. With 7 bases removed from V and 6 bases from J, the gap between germline ends came to 13 bases. In nucleotides, the CDR3 is TGTGCCAGCATTCCCCGGGGGGGTCAGCCCCAGCATTTT. It is translated as CASIPRGGQPQHF.

The chain uses TRBV2 and TRBJ2-3; tentative D call: TRBD1 (6 bases). The germline CDR1 and CDR2 sequences are SNHLY and FYNNEI. Trimming took off 3 bases at V and 5 bases at J, with 12 bases between the two ends. The CDR3 extends over 14 amino acids. CDR3 sequence reads: CASSDLGGIDTQYF. Written as DNA, the CDR3 is TGTGCCAGCAGTGATCTAGGGGGTATAGATACGCAGTATTTT.